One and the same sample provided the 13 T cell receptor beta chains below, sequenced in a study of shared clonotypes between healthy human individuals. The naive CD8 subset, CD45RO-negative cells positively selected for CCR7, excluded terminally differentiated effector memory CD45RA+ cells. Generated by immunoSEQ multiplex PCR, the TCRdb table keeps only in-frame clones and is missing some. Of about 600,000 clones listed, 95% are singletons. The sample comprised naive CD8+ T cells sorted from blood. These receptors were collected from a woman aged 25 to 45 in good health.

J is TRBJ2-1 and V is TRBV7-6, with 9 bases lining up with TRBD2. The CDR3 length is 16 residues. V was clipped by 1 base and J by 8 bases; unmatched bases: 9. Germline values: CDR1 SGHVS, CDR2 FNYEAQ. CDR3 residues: CASSLVISGRLDEQFF. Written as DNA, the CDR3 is TGTGCCAGCAGCTTAGTAATTAGCGGGAGATTGGATGAGCAGTTCTTC.

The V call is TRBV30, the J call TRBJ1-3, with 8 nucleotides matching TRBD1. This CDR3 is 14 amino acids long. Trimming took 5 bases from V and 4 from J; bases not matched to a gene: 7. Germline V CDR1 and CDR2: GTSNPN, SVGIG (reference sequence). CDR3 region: CAWGQGALGNTIYF. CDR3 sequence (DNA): TGTGCCTGGGGGCAGGGGGCCCTGGGAAACACCATATATTTT.

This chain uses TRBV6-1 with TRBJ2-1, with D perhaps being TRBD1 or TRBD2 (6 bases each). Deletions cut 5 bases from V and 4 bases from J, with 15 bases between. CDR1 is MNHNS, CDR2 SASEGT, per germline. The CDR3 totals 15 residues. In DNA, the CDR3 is TGTGCCAGCAGTCCGGGGGCGGTTCTATACAATGAGCAGTTCTTC. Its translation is CASSPGAVLYNEQFF.

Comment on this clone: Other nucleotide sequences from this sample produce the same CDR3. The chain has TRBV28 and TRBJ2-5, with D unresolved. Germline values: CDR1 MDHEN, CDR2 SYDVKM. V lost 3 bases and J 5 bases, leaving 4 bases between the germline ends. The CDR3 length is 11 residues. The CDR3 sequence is CASSFLETQYF. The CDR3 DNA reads TGTGCCAGCAGTTTCTTGGAGACCCAGTACTTC.

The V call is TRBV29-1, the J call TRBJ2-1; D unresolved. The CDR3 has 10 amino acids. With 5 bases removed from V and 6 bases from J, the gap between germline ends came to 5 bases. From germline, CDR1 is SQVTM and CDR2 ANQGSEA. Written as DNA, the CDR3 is TGCAGCGTTCTGGGCAATGAGCAGTTCTTC. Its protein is CSVLGNEQFF.

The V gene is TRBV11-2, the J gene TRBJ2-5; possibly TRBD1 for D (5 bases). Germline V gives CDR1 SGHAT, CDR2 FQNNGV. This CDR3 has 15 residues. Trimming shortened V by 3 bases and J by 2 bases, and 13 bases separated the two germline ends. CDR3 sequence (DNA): TGTGCCAGCAGCTTGGGTGGGAACAGGCAAGAGACCCAGTACTTC. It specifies CASSLGGNRQETQYF.

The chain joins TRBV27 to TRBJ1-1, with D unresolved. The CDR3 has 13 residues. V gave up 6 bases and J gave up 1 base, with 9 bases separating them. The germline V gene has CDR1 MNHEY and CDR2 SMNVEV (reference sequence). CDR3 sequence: CASRPTGNTEAFF. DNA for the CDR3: TGTGCCAGCAGACCAACGGGGAACACTGAAGCTTTCTTT.

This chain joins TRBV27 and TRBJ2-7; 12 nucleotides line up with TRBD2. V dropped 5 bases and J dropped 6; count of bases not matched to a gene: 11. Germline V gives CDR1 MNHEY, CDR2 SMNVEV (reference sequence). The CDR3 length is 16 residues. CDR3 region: CASSLTLAGGPSEQYF. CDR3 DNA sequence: TGTGCCAGCAGTCTGACCCTAGCGGGAGGGCCTTCCGAGCAGTACTTC.

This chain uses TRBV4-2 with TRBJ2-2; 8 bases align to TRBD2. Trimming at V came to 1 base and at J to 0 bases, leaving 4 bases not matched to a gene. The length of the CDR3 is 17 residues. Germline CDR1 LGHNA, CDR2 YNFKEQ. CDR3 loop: CASSQATSASNTGELFF. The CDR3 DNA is TGTGCCAGCAGCCAAGCGACTAGCGCATCGAACACCGGGGAGCTGTTTTTT.

CDR3 nucleotide sequence: TGTGCCAGCAGTGAACACGGGGCGAGGACCACAACTAATGAAAAACTGTTTTTT. It yields the protein CASSEHGARTTTNEKLFF. The chain links TRBV2 to TRBJ1-4; tentative D call: TRBD1 (5 bases). Trimming shortened V by 2 bases and J by 0 bases, and 16 bases separated the two germline ends. Germline lookup yields CDR1 SNHLY and CDR2 FYNNEI. This CDR3 is built from 18 residues.

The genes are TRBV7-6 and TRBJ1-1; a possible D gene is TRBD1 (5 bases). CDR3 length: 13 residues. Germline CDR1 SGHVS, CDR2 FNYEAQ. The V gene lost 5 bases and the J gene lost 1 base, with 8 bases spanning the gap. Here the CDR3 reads CASSQGRNTEAFF. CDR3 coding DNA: TGTGCCAGCAGCCAGGGACGGAACACTGAAGCTTTCTTT.

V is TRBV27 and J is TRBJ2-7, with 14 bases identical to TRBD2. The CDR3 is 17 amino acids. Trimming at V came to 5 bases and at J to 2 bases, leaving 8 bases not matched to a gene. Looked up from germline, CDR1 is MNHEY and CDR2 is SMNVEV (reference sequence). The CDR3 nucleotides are TGTGCCAGCAGTCAGAGGGGACTAGCGGGAGTCCCCTACGAGCAGTACTTC. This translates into CASSQRGLAGVPYEQYF.

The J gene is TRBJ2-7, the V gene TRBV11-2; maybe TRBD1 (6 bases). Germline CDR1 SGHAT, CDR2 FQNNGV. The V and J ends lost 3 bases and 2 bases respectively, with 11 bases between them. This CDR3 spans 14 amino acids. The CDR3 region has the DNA TGTGCCAGCAGCTTGGTCAGGGGAACCTACGAGCAGTACTTC. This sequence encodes CASSLVRGTYEQYF.